This T cell receptor (beta chain) appears in the sequencing data of a study of long-term antiretroviral therapy in people with HIV (dated by TCRdb to 2021 to 2024). Some background on the complete study: Collection of the earliest samples took place about a decade ahead of the 2015 WHO recommendation for immediate ART, at a time when ART was typically delayed until CD4 counts fell. A retrospective serial study tested whether ART initiation and durable HIV suppression were associated with changes in peripheral blood TRB repertoire composition and diversity. The cohort contributed about 180 cryopreserved PBMC samples from 30 adults with confirmed HIV infection, collected serially over a mean of about six years (range 1-12). Of the 30 or so participants with HIV, more than 10 were female. Test extractions of a monoclonal T-cell line alongside a few dozen polyclonal samples showed no cross-contamination during QIAcube processing. Study-wide conclusions, independent of this receptor: A significant increase in TRB diversity was found to be associated with ART initiation, although TRB diversity was observed to remain significantly below that of transplant donor controls even after long-term ART. The repertoire was dominated across all time points by expanded TRB clones identified before ART initiation, although this dominance was seen to fluctuate and to decrease in many PLHIV after ART. Inferences about post-ART repertoire changes are limited because no data were available on ART adherence, viral resistance or therapy changes. HIV repertoires had narrower CDR3 length ranges than controls, and the network structure suggested an antigen-experienced repertoire that shifted only slightly toward naive after ART. The samples span the years 2004 to 2017, and the ART regimens used may be less effective than current regimens. Because pre-ART samples had limited cell numbers, unsorted PBMC were profiled rather than sorted CD4+ and CD8+ T cells. Because PBMC availability was limited, only the TCR beta chain was sequenced, with no alpha chain pairing.

For this clone: There is no known antigen for this receptor. No per-base quality is available; no much larger clone lies one base away.

The immunoSEQ hsTCRB v3.0 assay was used at survey level resolution to sequence the TRB variable region. The targeted TRB sequencing depth was roughly 40,000-55,000 T-cell genomes per sample. TRB libraries were pooled and sequenced on an Illumina MiSeq using a v3 150-cycle kit. In the paper's pipeline: Repertoire analysis was performed in R inside a reproducible Nextflow workflow that covered QC, data transformation and analysis. LymphoSeq2, an R package for AIRR-Seq data exploration, was used to implement custom analyses. Several samples that yielded fewer than 5000 total TRB sequences were excluded, so that fewer than 200 HIV repertoires were analyzed. Among the approximately 190 retained HIV repertoires, 55 to 60 were collected before ART initiation and 120 to 140 were collected after ART initiation. Each repertoire was downsampled to 5000 TRB nucleotide sequences, and summary statistics were averaged across 100 downsampling iterations. The analysis kept only TRB sequences whose CDR3 regions were at least seven amino acids long. Diversity was measured with a Shannon entropy-derived clonality score and the Gini coefficient. In the repertoire networks, any two of the top 5000 CDR3 amino acid sequences were linked whenever the two sequences differed by an edit distance of one. For TRB CDR3 amino acid sequences, antigen specificity groups and MHC restriction were predicted with GLIPH2. Known CMV, EBV, HIV or tissue antigen associations were flagged by matching CDR3 amino acid sequences against VDJdb and McPAS-TCR. Pre-ART, post-ART and control groups were compared with Wilcoxon signed-rank tests and Holm-Bonferroni correction. TCRdb limited this immuneACCESS table to in-frame rearrangements with V and J called. A share of clones is missing; checked studies link under half to unresolved V genes, and the rest is unexplained. V and J calls and clone size are copied from that table; D and trimming were computed from the DNA. The sample table contains 20,000 to 30,000 clones; only one count was recorded for 80% to 90% of them. The ten largest clonotypes hold about 9% of the sample.

The germline V gene yields SGHRS for CDR1 and YFSETQ for CDR2. Measured from the cysteine to the phenylalanine, the CDR3 is 13 residues long. The CDR3 DNA has 39 bases and is translated from base 1. The germline ends are 11 bases apart after V is trimmed by 2 bases and J by 6 bases. Participants were included only if at least one PBMC sample before ART initiation and at least two post-ART samples were available. Treatment was received in the United States of America by all participants with HIV. Before DNA extraction, cryopreserved samples containing about 0.9-11 million PBMC were thawed and washed. At the time of the earliest PBMC sample, participants with HIV were aged between about 20 and 60 years. PBMC samples were contributed by each participant from 1-4 timepoints before ART initiation and 2-8 timepoints after ART initiation, with a median of 7 samples. Serial HIV viral load, CD4+ T-cell count, ART history and demographic data were obtained for every participant. A Qiagen kit on a QIAcube was used to extract genomic DNA from unsorted PBMC, with samples processed in batches of 12.

The sequenced sample was unsorted PBMCs, obtained 1.8 years before starting antiretroviral therapy. The V gene is TRBV5-1 and the J gene is TRBJ1-1; the D segment cannot be called with confidence. This receptor was obtained from a man aged 50-60 years with HIV. The CDR3 region has the sequence CASSFEGTAEAFF. The sequenced DNA is TGCGCCAGCAGCTTCGAGGGTACGGCTGAAGCTTTCTTT.